This TCR beta chain was sequenced during a study of T cells in localized non-small cell lung cancer. For this clone: Antigen unknown.

V lost 4 bases to trimming and J lost 5 bases; unmatched junction nucleotides: 4. Germline CDR1 is LNHDA and CDR2 is SQIVND (reference sequence). The CDR3 has 15 amino acids. Investigators took adjacent lung free of atypia at least 2 cm from the tumor margin. The assay was immunoSEQ multiplex PCR, and TCRdb's table has in-frame clones only and misses some. The repertoire holds 1,000 to 1,500 clones, around a fifth seen once, with about 15% in the top ten. Broader study findings: With higher T cell density in blood came longer overall survival. Among the top 100 tumor clones, a median about 58 appeared in adjacent lung. Uninvolved adjacent lung showed peak T cell clonality, exceeding tumor.

Sequenced material: normal lung tissue next to the tumor, taken before any cancer treatment. The sequence derives from a male donor older than 55 with stage III squamous cell lung carcinoma. The V gene is TRBV19, the J gene TRBJ2-7, with 14 bases that match TRBD2. DNA for the CDR3: TGTGCCAGTAGTAGGGGACTAGCGGGGGCCCACGAGCAGTACTTC. This codes for CASSRGLAGAHEQYF.